Presented here are 29 T cell receptor beta chains from one specimen sequenced in a study of T-cell reconstitution after alpha-beta-depleted transplantation in children. Unique molecular identifiers were incorporated during preparation of the TCRbeta library. TCRdb passed the PCR reads through MiXCR, listing each CDR3 protein once. The sample yields some 110,000 distinct CDR3 sequences, about a tenth seen once. The sample in question was PBMCs, obtained before TCRalphabeta/CD19-depleted stem cell transplant. These receptors were collected from a boy younger than 10 with acute lymphoblastic leukemia, due to receive a stem cell transplant.

The chain is built from TRBV27 and TRBJ2-3; D may correspond to TRBD1 or TRBD2 (5 bases each). Trimming left V 0 bases short and J 3 bases short, with 10 bases between. CDR3 size: 15 residues. Germline loops: CDR1 MNHEY, CDR2 SMNVEV (reference sequence). This chain's CDR3 is CASSLSSRETDTQYF. CDR3 coding DNA: TGTGCCAGCAGTTTATCCTCCAGGGAGACAGATACGCAGTATTTT.

In this sample, this clonotype turned up a few times. The gene calls are TRBV7-3 and TRBJ2-2; TRBD2 matches at 12 bases. Germline CDR1 and CDR2: SGHTA and FQGTGA. The V segment lost 5 bases and the J segment 5 bases; nucleotides outside the gene matches: 15. CDR3 length equals 19 residues. The DNA for the CDR3 is TGTGCCAGCAGCCCCTGGACTAGCGGGACCCTGACAAGGACCGGGGAGCTGTTTTTT. Translated: CASSPWTSGTLTRTGELFF.

J is TRBJ1-1 and V is TRBV6-5; D uncertain. Trimming took 2 bases from V and 1 from J, leaving 8 bases between them. CDR3 length equals 14 residues. Germline V CDR1 and CDR2: MNHEY, SVGAGI. CDR3 nucleotide sequence: TGTGCCAGCAGTTACCGGGCCCAGAACACTGAAGCTTTCTTT. Protein sequence: CASSYRAQNTEAFF.

V gene TRBV20-1 combines with J gene TRBJ2-7, with D tentatively TRBD1 (5 bases). From germline, CDR1 is DFQATT and CDR2 SNEGSKA (reference sequence). Trimming left V 0 bases short and J 6 bases short, with 15 bases between. This CDR3 is built from 14 residues. CDR3 coding DNA: TGCAGTGCTAGAGATCAGGGCCTAGGGTTCGAGCAGTACTTC. Residues: CSARDQGLGFEQYF.

The CDR3 here is CASSSQQVAEAFF. For the CDR3, the DNA is TGCGCCAGCAGCTCCCAACAGGTCGCTGAAGCTTTCTTT. V gene TRBV5-1 combines with J gene TRBJ1-1; the D gene is possibly TRBD1 (5 bases). Germline loops: CDR1 SGHRS, CDR2 YFSETQ. The CDR3 covers 13 residues. V gave up 3 bases and J gave up 6 bases, with 12 bases separating them. Full variable domain (missing parts from reference TRBV5-1 and TRBJ1-1): KAGVTQTPRYLIKTRGQQVTLSCSPISGHRSVSWYQQTPGQGLQFLFEYFSETQRNKGNFPGRFSGRQFSNSRSEMNVSTLELGDSALYLCASSSQQVAEAFFGQGTRLTVV.

This clonotype showed up just a few times. This chain's CDR3 is CASSPEATAIYGYTF. The CDR3 DNA reads TGTGCCAGCAGCCCCGAAGCAACAGCGATCTATGGCTACACCTTC. The chain is built from TRBV7-9 and TRBJ1-2, with D uncertain. CDR3 length equals 15 residues. Germline values: CDR1 SEHNR, CDR2 FQNEAQ (reference sequence). The germline V and J ends were trimmed by 5 bases and 4 bases, with 17 bases remaining between them.

This clonotype came up a few times. The chain combines TRBV12-3 or TRBV12-4 with TRBJ1-1; D uncertain. This CDR3 has 14 residues. Trimming pared 2 bases from V and 6 bases from J, leaving 13 bases between. The DNA of the CDR3 is TGTGCCAGCAGTTTATTCGTAGAAGCCCCTGAAGCTTTCTTT. It translates to CASSLFVEAPEAFF.

The chain couples TRBV10-2 to TRBJ2-3; D is possibly TRBD2 (5 bases). This CDR3 is 14 amino acids long. The germline gives CDR1 WSHSY, CDR2 SAAADI. V dropped 6 bases and J dropped 2 bases, with 12 bases sitting between them. Here the CDR3 DNA reads TGCGCCAGCAGAACTAGATTCATCACAGATACGCAGTATTTT. This gives the protein CASRTRFITDTQYF.

This clonotype was counted ten times or more. The rearrangement uses TRBV20-1 and TRBJ2-7, with D tentatively TRBD1 (7 bases). Germline assignment: CDR1 DFQATT and CDR2 SNEGSKA (reference sequence). The CDR3 is 12 amino acids. V lost 5 bases to trimming and J lost 4 bases, with 12 bases between them. The CDR3 spells CSAAGQSYEQYF. The CDR3 nucleotides are TGCAGTGCTGCGGGACAGAGTTACGAGCAGTACTTC.

This chain joins TRBV29-1 and TRBJ2-7; the match to TRBD2 covers 8 bases. The CDR3 is made up of 12 amino acids. CDR1 SQVTM and CDR2 ANQGSEA come from the germline V gene. J was trimmed by 2 bases and V by 6 bases; bases with no gene match: 3. CDR3 sequence: CSVREGAYEQYF. CDR3 DNA: TGCAGCGTCCGGGAGGGGGCCTACGAGCAGTACTTC.

For this clonotype: One end of the junction varies from germline; a read error may be responsible. V and J are TRBV15 and TRBJ2-7; maybe TRBD2 (5 bases). The CDR3 totals 13 residues. Germline lookup yields CDR1 LNHNV and CDR2 YYDKDF (reference sequence). CDR3 coding DNA: TGTGCCACCAGCAGAGACCAAGCGGACGAGCTGTACTTC. This translates into CATSRDQADELYF.

This clonotype was seen a few times. The chain has TRBV5-1 and TRBJ2-3; 7 nucleotides line up with TRBD2. V gave up 0 bases and J gave up 4 bases; unmatched junction bases: 5. The germline V gene has CDR1 SGHRS and CDR2 YFSETQ. This CDR3 has 15 residues. For the CDR3, the DNA is TGCGCCAGCAGCTTGGACGCGGGAGCCTCAGATACGCAGTATTTT. Amino acids: CASSLDAGASDTQYF.

This chain joins TRBV5-6 and TRBJ1-1; no reliable D call. V gave up 0 bases and J gave up 1 base, with 13 bases separating them. This CDR3 has 16 residues. CDR1 and CDR2 (germline): SGHDT, YYEEEE. The CDR3 sequence: CASSLALGGKNTEAFF. CDR3 DNA sequence: TGTGCCAGCAGCTTGGCGCTGGGAGGAAAGAACACTGAAGCTTTCTTT.

This clonotype was recorded at least ten times. V is TRBV12-3 or TRBV12-4 and J is TRBJ2-1; perhaps TRBD1 as D (5 bases). The CDR3 runs 15 residues. V lost 6 bases and J lost 0, with 12 bases in between. The CDR3 DNA reads TGTGCCAGCAGCCCCCGACAGAGCTCCTACAATGAGCAGTTCTTC. This sequence encodes CASSPRQSSYNEQFF.

The chain carries TRBV5-1 and TRBJ2-5; 9 positions agree with TRBD2. Germline lookup yields CDR1 SGHRS and CDR2 YFSETQ. Trimming took 4 bases from V and 4 from J; bases not matched to a gene: 8. The CDR3 contains 15 residues. CDR3 sequence reads: CASSPGLAGLETQYF. The CDR3, as DNA: TGCGCCAGCAGCCCCGGGCTAGCGGGGTTAGAGACCCAGTACTTC.

This clonotype was found many times. The rearrangement links TRBV20-1 to TRBJ2-3; 8 bases map to TRBD2. The CDR3 runs 15 residues. The germline V gene has CDR1 DFQATT and CDR2 SNEGSKA (reference sequence). Trimming removed 3 bases from V and 2 bases from J; junction bases left unmatched: 7. The CDR3: CSARLPSGFTDTQYF. The CDR3 nucleotides are TGCAGTGCTAGGCTGCCTAGCGGGTTCACAGATACGCAGTATTTT.

This clonotype has more than one count but fewer than ten. The rearrangement uses TRBV12-3 or TRBV12-4 and TRBJ1-6; tentative D call: TRBD1 (5 bases). This CDR3 region has 15 residues. V was clipped by 6 bases and J by 0 bases, with 9 bases between them. As DNA, the CDR3 is TGTGCCAGCAGACAGGAGAGCTCCTATAATTCACCCCTCCACTTT. This sequence encodes CASRQESSYNSPLHF.

This clonotype was detected many times. The V gene is TRBV12-3 or TRBV12-4, the J gene TRBJ1-1, with D unclear. CDR3 length equals 14 residues. Trimming removed 2 bases at V and 3 bases at J, with 10 bases between. The CDR3 protein is CASSLIGRDTEAFF. CDR3 DNA sequence: TGTGCCAGCAGTTTAATTGGGCGAGACACTGAAGCTTTCTTT.

This clonotype showed up just a few times. The rearrangement uses TRBV6-1 and TRBJ2-7; a possible D gene is TRBD1 (6 bases). The CDR3 is 14 residues long. From germline, CDR1 is MNHNS and CDR2 SASEGT. The V end was cut by 7 bases, the J end by 1 base, with 14 bases between. This chain's CDR3 is CASTPTGKSYEQYF. The CDR3 DNA is TGTGCCAGCACTCCAACAGGGAAGTCCTACGAGCAGTACTTC.

This clonotype was counted between two and nine times. V and J are TRBV3-1 and TRBJ2-7; perhaps TRBD2 as D (5 bases). This CDR3 is 15 amino acids long. Germline lookup yields CDR1 LGHDT and CDR2 YNNKEL (reference sequence). Deletions cut 3 bases from V and 6 bases from J, with 18 bases between. Here the CDR3 reads CASSHWVGVVREQYF. CDR3 in DNA: TGTGCCAGCAGCCATTGGGTGGGAGTGGTACGCGAGCAGTACTTC.

The V and J genes are TRBV12-3 or TRBV12-4 and TRBJ1-5; D not certain. V was clipped by 1 base and J by 6 bases, with 13 bases between them. This CDR3 is built from 15 residues. DNA for the CDR3: TGTGCCAGCAGTTTAGAGGTTACAAAGGGTCAGCCCCAGCATTTT. Translation: CASSLEVTKGQPQHF.

In its sample, this clonotype was seen a few times. This chain connects TRBV12-3 or TRBV12-4 to TRBJ2-1, with D perhaps matching TRBD2 (5 bases). Trimming took off 6 bases at V and 4 bases at J, with 19 bases between the two ends. This CDR3 region has 16 residues. As DNA, the CDR3 is TGTGCCAGCAGCGCCGGGATCCCCCGTTCGTACAATGAGCAGTTCTTC. Encoded protein: CASSAGIPRSYNEQFF.

J is TRBJ2-3 and V is TRBV7-9, with D tentatively TRBD2 (5 bases). V was trimmed by 1 base and J by 3 bases, leaving 14 bases between them. The CDR3 has 16 residues. Germline V gene data show CDR1 as SEHNR and CDR2 as FQNEAQ (reference sequence). The CDR3 DNA sequence: TGTGCCAGCAGCTTAGTTTCGGGGAGAGGAACAGATACGCAGTATTTT. As protein: CASSLVSGRGTDTQYF.

This clonotype was seen ten or more times. The chain joins TRBV5-1 to TRBJ1-1; D unclear. V was trimmed by 0 bases and J by 0 bases, leaving 12 bases between them. This CDR3 spans 16 amino acids. Germline lookup yields CDR1 SGHRS and CDR2 YFSETQ. Here the CDR3 reads CASSLAVGNMNTEAFF. The CDR3 region has the DNA TGCGCCAGCAGCTTGGCCGTAGGGAACATGAACACTGAAGCTTTCTTT.

The V and J genes are TRBV27 and TRBJ1-6; 9 bases agree with TRBD1. The CDR3 sequence is 16 residues long. With V trimmed by 6 bases and J by 6 bases, 9 bases remained unmatched. Per the germline V gene, CDR1 is MNHEY and CDR2 is SMNVEV (reference sequence). The CDR3 nucleotides read TGTGCCAGCAGACCCTTTGGGGACAGGGCTAATTCACCCCTCCACTTT. This translates into CASRPFGDRANSPLHF.

This clonotype was seen a handful of times. The genes are TRBV5-1 and TRBJ2-5, with 13 bases that match TRBD2. V shed 2 bases and J 2 bases; nucleotides not matched to a gene: 6. The CDR3 is 17 amino acids. Germline V CDR1 and CDR2: SGHRS, YFSETQ. The CDR3 reads CASSLLGLAGWQETQYF. In DNA form, the CDR3 reads TGCGCCAGCAGCTTACTGGGACTAGCGGGATGGCAAGAGACCCAGTACTTC.

CDR3 in DNA: TGTGCCAGCAGCCCCCTGGGAGGGGTCTGGAACGAGCAGTACTTC. This codes for CASSPLGGVWNEQYF. The rearrangement joins TRBV7-9 to TRBJ2-7, with 7 positions matching TRBD2. The CDR3 contains 15 residues. Germline CDR1 reads SEHNR; CDR2 reads FQNEAQ (reference sequence). V gave up 5 bases and J gave up 5 bases; unmatched junction bases: 12.

J is TRBJ1-5 and V is TRBV6-5; D perhaps matches TRBD1 (5 bases). This CDR3 contains 12 residues. The germline V gene has CDR1 MNHEY and CDR2 SVGAGI. V was cut by 8 bases and J by 5 bases, with 10 bases left in between. The chain's CDR3 is CASGHLDQPQHF. DNA of the CDR3: TGTGCCAGCGGACACCTCGATCAGCCCCAGCATTTT.

CDR3 protein: CASSEGPDYEQYF. The CDR3 DNA reads TGCGCCAGCAGCGAGGGACCGGACTACGAGCAGTACTTC. V gene TRBV5-1 combines with J gene TRBJ2-7; D may be TRBD1 or TRBD2 (5 bases each). V shed 4 bases and J shed 3 bases, with 11 bases lying between them. This CDR3 comprises 13 residues. Germline CDR1 reads SGHRS; CDR2 reads YFSETQ.